The 31 T cell receptor beta chains listed next were all sequenced from one sample in a study of T cells in Graves' hyperthyroidism and ophthalmopathy. What was amplified from RNA transcripts were TCR beta CDR3 regions. During a first-round RT-PCR of the TCR CDR3, the HTBI primer set was used. MiXCR was run by TCRdb on the multiplex PCR reads, yielding one entry per CDR3 protein. The sample includes 400,000 to 500,000 distinct CDR3 sequences, roughly 14% seen only once; the top ten take under 15%. Sequenced input: blood. The origin of the receptors is a man in his late teens or twenties with Graves' ophthalmopathy.

The chain uses TRBV29-1 and TRBJ2-1; D gene uncertain. Germline CDR1 reads SQVTM; CDR2 reads ANQGSEA. V was cut by 6 bases and J by 3 bases, with 6 bases left in between. The CDR3 sequence is 11 residues long. CDR3 in DNA: TGCAGCGTCCTCAGCTACAATGAGCAGTTCTTC. This sequence encodes CSVLSYNEQFF.

This clonotype has a count of ten or more. V is TRBV12-5 and J is TRBJ2-5; TRBD1 aligns across 8 bases. The CDR3 extends over 14 amino acids. The germline V gene has CDR1 LGHNT and CDR2 FRNRAP. The V and J ends lost 3 bases and 2 bases, in that order; junction bases with no gene match: 2. CDR3 sequence: CASGLQGGQETQYF. CDR3 DNA: TGTGCTAGTGGTTTACAGGGGGGTCAAGAGACCCAGTACTTC.

V gene TRBV12-3 or TRBV12-4 combines with J gene TRBJ2-1; D may correspond to TRBD1 or TRBD2 (6 bases each). This CDR3 is 16 amino acids long. V lost 6 bases, J lost 5 bases, and 20 bases lay in between. Here the CDR3 DNA reads TGTGCCAGCAGCCAACCTTTCCGGGGGCTGAACAATGAGCAGTTCTTC. It specifies CASSQPFRGLNNEQFF.

This clonotype was detected ten times or more. V usage is TRBV27 and J usage is TRBJ1-2; D is unresolved. The V end was cut by 5 bases, the J end by 4 bases, with 11 bases between. The CDR3 spans 13 residues. CDR1 is MNHEY and CDR2 is SMNVEV in the germline V gene (reference sequence). CDR3 in DNA: TGTGCCAGCAGTCCTCGGGCAACCTATGGCTACACCTTC. Translation gives CASSPRATYGYTF.

This clonotype came up many times. The rearrangement uses TRBV2 and TRBJ1-1; maybe TRBD1 (5 bases). Germline CDR1 SNHLY, CDR2 FYNNEI. This CDR3 is 13 amino acids long. V was shortened by 4 bases and J by 1 base, with 7 bases between the two germline ends. CDR3 in amino acids: CASSGGRNTEAFF. In DNA, the CDR3 is TGTGCCAGCAGTGGGGGGAGGAACACTGAAGCTTTCTTT.

V gene TRBV12-3 or TRBV12-4 combines with J gene TRBJ1-4; weak D call: TRBD1 (5 bases). This CDR3 contains 14 residues. The germline V and J ends were trimmed by 5 bases and 8 bases, with 15 bases remaining between them. The CDR3 loop reads CASSPRDRGEKLFF. The CDR3 DNA reads as TGTGCCAGCAGTCCGCGGGACCGTGGGGAAAAACTGTTTTTT.

This clonotype came up many times. This rearrangement joins TRBV5-5 to TRBJ1-5; a weak D match, TRBD1 (5 bases). V lost 0 bases to trimming and J lost 9 bases, with 16 bases between them. Germline assignment: CDR1 SGHKS and CDR2 YYEKEE (reference sequence). This CDR3 contains 15 residues. The CDR3 DNA sequence: TGTGCCAGCAGCTTGGGGGACGGGGGATCAGGGCCCCAGCATTTT. It specifies CASSLGDGGSGPQHF.

The table lists this clonotype with many counts. This chain connects TRBV20-1 to TRBJ1-1, with D perhaps matching TRBD1 (5 bases). This CDR3 has 14 amino acids. CDR1 and CDR2 from the germline V gene are DFQATT and SNEGSKA (reference sequence). Deletions cut 5 bases from V and 3 bases from J, with 16 bases between. CDR3 amino acids: CSALDGRGDTEAFF. CDR3 nucleotides: TGCAGTGCTCTTGATGGCCGAGGGGACACTGAAGCTTTCTTT.

The gene calls are TRBV19 and TRBJ2-5; no definite D call. Between the trimmed V and J ends, which lost 3 bases and 2 bases, there was a span of 10 bases. The CDR3 runs to 14 residues. Germline CDR1 LNHDA, CDR2 SQIVND (reference sequence). CDR3: CASSIFSRQETQYF. The CDR3 DNA follows: TGTGCCAGTAGTATTTTCAGCAGGCAAGAGACCCAGTACTTC.

This clonotype was seen at least ten times. The chain has TRBV29-1 and TRBJ2-3; tentative D call: TRBD1 (5 bases). There are 12 residues in the CDR3. V was clipped by 4 bases and J by 4 bases, with 9 bases between them. The germline V gene encodes CDR1 SQVTM and CDR2 ANQGSEA. CDR3: CSVGLGADTQYF. The CDR3 DNA follows: TGCAGCGTTGGGCTAGGGGCAGATACGCAGTATTTT.

Remarks on this clonotype: A much larger clone differs by one base, so this may be a read error. The CDR3 does not end in the conserved phenylalanine or tryptophan, so this is likely a read error. The chain is built from TRBV20-1 and TRBJ1-2; D is undetermined. CDR1 is DFQATT, CDR2 SNEGSKA, per germline (reference sequence). V lost 5 bases and J lost 3, with 13 bases in between. The CDR3 length is 13 residues. CDR3 sequence reads: CSAPLAGHYGYTL. CDR3 coding DNA: TGCAGTGCTCCTCTGGCTGGTCACTATGGCTACACCCTC.

The chain has TRBV4-1 and TRBJ2-7, with a weak D call TRBD1 (6 bases). V was shortened by 1 base and J by 0 bases, with 13 bases between the two germline ends. This CDR3 is built from 16 residues. CDR1 and CDR2 (germline): MGHRA, YSYEKL. CDR3 in DNA: TGCGCCAGCAGCCAAGCAGGGGAGCCAAGCTCCTACGAGCAGTACTTC. This gives the protein CASSQAGEPSSYEQYF.

This clonotype was picked up many times. This chain connects TRBV6-1 to TRBJ2-1; D assignment may be TRBD1 or TRBD2 (6 bases each). Trimming pared 8 bases from V and 7 bases from J, leaving 21 bases between. Looked up from germline, CDR1 is MNHNS and CDR2 is SASEGT. The CDR3 totals 15 residues. CDR3 sequence: CASLAGEAPDNEQFF. The DNA of the CDR3 is TGTGCCAGCCTCGCAGGGGAGGCTCCCGATAATGAGCAGTTCTTC.

The chain has TRBV14 and TRBJ1-1, with 7 nucleotides matching TRBD1. Germline lookup yields CDR1 SGHDN and CDR2 FVKESK. Trimming removed 2 bases from V and 8 bases from J; junction bases left unmatched: 11. CDR3 size: 15 residues. The DNA of the CDR3 is TGTGCCAGCAGCCAATGGGACAGTCGGGTCTTCGAAGCTTTCTTT. This gives the protein CASSQWDSRVFEAFF.

Of note for this clonotype: A read error may account for a junction end that differs from germline. This rearrangement joins TRBV7-8 to TRBJ1-2; D is uncertain. Germline lookup yields CDR1 SGHVS and CDR2 FQNEAQ. This CDR3 comprises 16 residues. The CDR3 sequence is CTSSLRTVLSNYGYTF. The CDR3 DNA reads TGTACCAGCAGCTTAAGAACCGTACTATCTAACTATGGCTACACCTTC.

This rearrangement joins TRBV2 to TRBJ2-7; 10 bases match TRBD1. Looked up from germline, CDR1 is SNHLY and CDR2 is FYNNEI. The J segment lost 5 bases and the V segment lost 5 bases, leaving 18 bases of the junction unmatched. The CDR3 length is 18 residues. CDR3 in amino acids: CASSRQGALGQNRDEQYF. CDR3 in DNA: TGTGCCAGCAGTCGACAGGGGGCCTTGGGTCAAAATCGGGACGAGCAGTACTTC. The entire variable domain, with the rest obtained from reference TRBV2 and TRBJ2-7, is as follows: EPEVTQTPSHQVTQMGQEVILRCVPISNHLYFYWYRQILGQKVEFLVSFYNNEISEKSEIFDDQFSVERPDGSNFTLKIRSTKLEDSAMYFCASSRQGALGQNRDEQYFGPGTRLTVT.

This clonotype was picked up many times. The chain combines TRBV3-1 with TRBJ2-7, with 8 bases matching TRBD1. CDR3 length: 15 residues. With 0 bases clipped from V and 3 bases from J, the junction kept 4 bases outside the gene matches. CDR1 and CDR2 from the germline V gene are LGHDT and YNNKEL (reference sequence). The CDR3 region has the DNA TGTGCCAGCAGCCAAGATCCAGGACAGGGCTACGAGCAGTACTTC. The encoded protein is CASSQDPGQGYEQYF.

In its sample, this clonotype was seen a few times. The CDR3 here is CASSAPLDEQYF. In DNA, the CDR3 is TGTGCCAGCAGCGCACCGCTCGACGAGCAGTACTTC. This chain connects TRBV9 to TRBJ2-7; D not resolved. This CDR3 comprises 12 residues. CDR1 and CDR2 from the germline V gene are SGDLS and YYNGEE. Deletions cut 3 bases from V and 5 bases from J, with 9 bases between.

This clonotype was recorded many times. One base away lies a much larger clone, so this may be a sequencing read error. This chain connects TRBV12-3 or TRBV12-4 to TRBJ2-5; D call uncertain. There are 17 residues in the CDR3. The CDR3 DNA reads TGTGCCAGCGGTTTAGGGTCGAGGTTACCCTTACAAGAGACCCAGTACTTC. This translates into CASGLGSRLPLQETQYF.

This clonotype was recorded at least ten times. The chain employs TRBV5-1 and TRBJ2-5; tentatively, D is TRBD2 (5 bases). The CDR3 has 14 residues. Trimming took off 0 bases at V and 5 bases at J, with 11 bases between the two ends. The germline gives CDR1 SGHRS, CDR2 YFSETQ. In DNA form, the CDR3 reads TGCGCCAGCAGCTTGGCCGGGATGTGGGAGACCCAGTACTTC. Translating it yields CASSLAGMWETQYF.

This clonotype was counted at least ten times. CDR3 region: CASSTSGTGIYEQYF. The CDR3 bases are TGTGCCAGCAGTACCTCCGGGACAGGGATCTACGAGCAGTACTTC. The rearrangement uses TRBV6-1 and TRBJ2-7; 9 bases are a match to TRBD1. Germline trimming cut 5 bases from V and 3 bases from J; bases unmatched to any gene: 8. From germline, CDR1 is MNHNS and CDR2 SASEGT. There are 15 residues in the CDR3.

This clonotype was recorded many times. This chain links TRBV29-1 with TRBJ2-7; 13 nucleotides agree with TRBD2. V shed 8 bases and J 4 bases; nucleotides not matched to a gene: 8. Per the germline V gene, CDR1 is SQVTM and CDR2 is ANQGSEA. The CDR3 is made up of 14 amino acids. CDR3 sequence reads: CSIRTSGRWYEQYF. CDR3 nucleotides: TGCAGCATTAGGACTAGCGGGAGATGGTACGAGCAGTACTTC.

This clonotype was found many times. The V call is TRBV18, the J call TRBJ1-1, with unresolved D. CDR1 and CDR2 (germline): KGHSH, LQKENI. CDR3 size: 13 residues. Trimming shortened V by 2 bases and J by 4 bases, and 8 bases separated the two germline ends. The CDR3 here is CASSPLEGTEAFF. Written as DNA, the CDR3 is TGTGCCAGCTCACCATTGGAGGGCACTGAAGCTTTCTTT. Full variable domain (missing parts from reference TRBV18 and TRBJ1-1): NAGVMQNPRHLVRRRGQEARLRCSPMKGHSHVYWYRQLPEEGLKFMVYLQKENIIDESGMPKERFSAEFPKEGPSILRIQQVVRGDSAAYFCASSPLEGTEAFFGQGTRLTVV.

This clonotype came up many times. The chain uses TRBV6-1 and TRBJ2-7, with 8 bases fitting TRBD1. With 5 bases clipped from V and 4 bases from J, the junction kept 10 bases outside the gene matches. The CDR3 has 15 residues. Germline V gene lookup returns CDR1 MNHNS and CDR2 SASEGT. The CDR3 region has the DNA TGTGCCAGCAGTCCACACACAGGGGGGTGGTACGAGCAGTACTTC. This gives the protein CASSPHTGGWYEQYF.

At least ten counts were recorded for this clonotype. The chain carries TRBV12-3 or TRBV12-4 and TRBJ1-1; 9 nucleotides match TRBD1. The CDR3 length is 16 residues. With V trimmed by 5 bases and J by 1 base, 8 bases remained unmatched. This CDR3 reads CASSLGQGAGNTEAFF. The DNA for the CDR3 is TGTGCCAGCAGTCTGGGACAGGGAGCGGGGAACACTGAAGCTTTCTTT.

This clonotype showed up just a few times. The chain combines TRBV19 with TRBJ2-2, with a possible D match to TRBD1 (6 bases). V lost 10 bases to trimming and J lost 0 bases, with 15 bases between them. CDR1 is LNHDA, CDR2 SQIVND, per germline (reference sequence). The CDR3 length is 15 residues. The CDR3 is CATARQATNTGELFF. In DNA form, the CDR3 reads TGTGCCACCGCCCGACAGGCAACGAACACCGGGGAGCTGTTTTTT. The whole variable domain, filled in from reference TRBV19 and TRBJ2-2, reads DGGITQSPKYLFRKEGQNVTLSCEQNLNHDAMYWYRQDPGQGLRLIYYSQIVNDFQKGDIAEGYSVSREKKESFPLTVTSAQKNPTAFYLCATARQATNTGELFFGEGSRLTVL.

This clonotype has a count of ten or more. The J gene is TRBJ1-1, the V gene TRBV7-2; 9 bases agree with TRBD1. CDR1 is SGHTA and CDR2 is FQGNSA in the germline V gene. This CDR3 region has 15 residues. V trimming: 5 bases; J trimming: 4 bases; junction bases outside the gene matches: 8. The CDR3 reads CASSKHMTGGTEAFF. CDR3 sequence (DNA): TGTGCCAGCAGCAAACATATGACAGGGGGCACTGAAGCTTTCTTT.

The chain employs TRBV6-1 and TRBJ1-5; 8 nucleotides match TRBD1. V lost 6 bases and J lost 1; bases outside the gene matches: 11. This CDR3 has 17 amino acids. Germline lookup yields CDR1 MNHNS and CDR2 SASEGT. The CDR3: CASRPRAGGGSNQPQHF. In DNA, the CDR3 is TGTGCCAGCAGACCGCGGGCAGGGGGCGGAAGCAATCAGCCCCAGCATTTT.

In this sample, this clonotype turned up many times. The V and J genes are TRBV6-2 or TRBV6-3 and TRBJ2-7, with a possible D match to TRBD2 (6 bases). The CDR3 consists of 12 residues. Germline lookup yields CDR1 MNHEY and CDR2 SVGEGT. The V end lost 6 bases, the J end lost 3 bases, and 9 bases lay between the germline ends. The CDR3 coding sequence is TGTGCCAGCAGGGAGGGTTTCTACGAGCAGTACTTC. Encoded protein: CASREGFYEQYF.

This clonotype was found many times. The DNA for the CDR3 is TGTGCCAGCGGGACAGAGAACCAAGAGACCCAGTACTTC. Translation: CASGTENQETQYF. The chain has TRBV4-2 and TRBJ2-5; 7 nucleotides align to TRBD1. Germline values: CDR1 LGHNA, CDR2 YNFKEQ. This CDR3 is 13 amino acids long. Losses at the gene ends were 8 bases for V and 0 bases for J; bases not matched to a gene: 3.

Ten or more counts support this clonotype. The chain uses TRBV11-2 and TRBJ1-1, with unresolved D. Germline V CDR1 and CDR2: SGHAT, FQNNGV. The CDR3 is 11 amino acids. V was trimmed by 8 bases and J by 1 base, leaving 5 bases between them. In DNA form, the CDR3 reads TGTGCCAGCCGGGGGAACACTGAAGCTTTCTTT. It yields the protein CASRGNTEAFF.